One sample yielded the 13 T cell receptor beta chains listed below, sequenced in a study of lymphopenia after photon versus proton radiotherapy. Libraries were prepared by immunoSEQ multiplex PCR; TCRdb keeps only in-frame clonotypes and omits some of them. The sample consists of approximately 24,000 clones, more than 75% of them appearing once. Sequencing was performed on peripheral blood, taken from a patient treated with photon-based radiotherapy. Receptors originate from a middle-aged man with gastric cancer.

This chain connects TRBV7-2 to TRBJ2-7; perhaps TRBD1 as D (5 bases). The CDR3 runs 15 residues. The V end lost 2 bases, the J end lost 2 bases, and 13 bases lay between the germline ends. From germline, CDR1 is SGHTA and CDR2 FQGNSA. This chain's CDR3 is CASSLQGPSTYEQYF. The CDR3 DNA is TGTGCCAGCAGCTTACAGGGTCCCTCCACCTACGAGCAGTACTTC. The complete variable domain, with remaining parts taken from reference TRBV7-2 and TRBJ2-7, reads GAGVSQSPSNKVTEKGKDVELRCDPISGHTALYWYRQSLGQGLEFLIYFQGNSAPDKSGLPSDRFSAERTGGSVSTLTIQRTQQEDSAVYLCASSLQGPSTYEQYFGPGTRLTVT.

The chain links TRBV13 to TRBJ1-2, with D possibly being TRBD1 (6 bases). The CDR3 contains 15 residues. V was shortened by 6 bases and J by 0 bases, with 14 bases between the two germline ends. The germline CDR1 and CDR2 sequences are PRHDT and FYEKMQ (reference sequence). The CDR3 region has the DNA TGTGCCAGCAGAACCCGGACAGAGACTAACTATGGCTACACCTTC. Amino acid sequence: CASRTRTETNYGYTF.

The chain is built from TRBV18 and TRBJ1-1, with TRBD1 as a possible D gene (5 bases). The CDR3 runs to 14 residues. Germline loops: CDR1 KGHSH, CDR2 LQKENI. Trimming cost V 4 bases and J 2 bases, with 11 bases left between them. CDR3 region: CASSQDRTNTEAFF. DNA for the CDR3: TGTGCCAGCTCACAAGACAGAACAAACACTGAAGCTTTCTTT.

This rearrangement joins TRBV27 to TRBJ2-5, with D hard to call. The CDR3 covers 14 residues. Trimming removed 2 bases at V and 5 bases at J, with 12 bases between. Germline values: CDR1 MNHEY, CDR2 SMNVEV (reference sequence). In nucleotides, the CDR3 is TGTGCCAGCAGTTTAATGACGGCTGCCGAGACCCAGTACTTC. It specifies CASSLMTAAETQYF.

This clone occurred once. This chain links TRBV6-6 with TRBJ1-4; D not resolved. Trimming left V 5 bases short and J 8 bases short, with 18 bases between. Germline loops: CDR1 MNHNY, CDR2 SVGAGI (reference sequence). The CDR3 runs to 15 residues. The CDR3: CASSTPRTRDEKLFF. The DNA for the CDR3 is TGTGCCAGCAGTACCCCCCGGACTAGAGACGAAAAACTGTTTTTT.

The DNA for the CDR3 is TGTGCCAGCAGCTTTGCGGGCAAGAGGGCCGGGGAGCTGTTTTTT. This translates into CASSFAGKRAGELFF. The chain couples TRBV11-2 to TRBJ2-2; D is perhaps TRBD2 (5 bases). CDR3 length: 15 residues. Germline CDR1 and CDR2: SGHAT and FQNNGV. V shed 3 bases and J shed 6 bases, with 14 bases lying between them.

About this clone itself: The sample carries other DNA sequences with the same CDR3. V usage is TRBV30 and J usage is TRBJ2-7; D remains unclear. The CDR3 has 12 residues. From germline, CDR1 is GTSNPN and CDR2 SVGIG (reference sequence). The germline V and J ends were trimmed by 0 bases and 6 bases, with 9 bases remaining between them. The CDR3 DNA is TGTGCCTGGAGTGTACCCGCAAGCGAGCAGTACTTC. This gives the protein CAWSVPASEQYF. Combining the CDR3 with reference TRBV30 and TRBJ2-7 gives the whole variable domain SQTIHQWPATLVQPVGSPLSLECTVEGTSNPNLYWYRQAAGRGLQLLFYSVGIGQISSEVPQNLSASRPQDRQFILSSKKLLLSDSGFYLCAWSVPASEQYFGPGTRLTVT.

The gene calls are TRBV7-9 and TRBJ1-5, with 9 bases lining up with TRBD1. After removal of 4 bases from V and 4 bases from J, the junction contained 5 bases not matched to a gene. Germline V gene lookup returns CDR1 SEHNR and CDR2 FQNEAQ (reference sequence). The length of the CDR3 is 15 residues. Here the CDR3 reads CASSSTGGDNQPQHF. The CDR3 nucleotides are TGTGCCAGCAGCTCGACAGGGGGAGATAATCAGCCCCAGCATTTT. Drawing the rest from reference TRBV7-9 and TRBJ1-5, the complete variable domain is DTGVSQNPRHKITKRGQNVTFRCDPISEHNRLYWYRQTLGQGPEFLTYFQNEAQLEKSRLLSDRFSAERPKGSFSTLEIQRTEQGDSAMYLCASSSTGGDNQPQHFGDGTRLSIL.

The chain employs TRBV6-5 and TRBJ1-1, with 11 bases that match TRBD1. The germline V gene has CDR1 MNHEY and CDR2 SVGAGI. The length of the CDR3 is 16 residues. J gave up 0 bases and V 4 bases, and 4 bases lay outside the gene matches. As DNA, the CDR3 is TGTGCCAGCAGTTGGGACAGGGGGGAGATGAACACTGAAGCTTTCTTT. It specifies CASSWDRGEMNTEAFF.

V usage is TRBV30 and J usage is TRBJ2-6; maybe TRBD2 (6 bases). Germline CDR1 GTSNPN, CDR2 SVGIG (reference sequence). The CDR3 contains 16 residues. V lost 4 bases and J lost 4, with 17 bases in between. CDR3 sequence reads: CAWTADLAGGANVLTF. The CDR3 nucleotides read TGTGCCTGGACTGCCGACTTGGCGGGAGGGGCCAACGTCCTGACTTTC.

The rearrangement uses TRBV10-3 and TRBJ1-1, with 12 bases matching TRBD1. This CDR3 has 19 amino acids. With 6 bases clipped from V and 5 bases from J, the junction kept 19 bases outside the gene matches. Germline lookup yields CDR1 ENHRY and CDR2 SYGVKD. In DNA, the CDR3 is TGTGCCATCAGCTCAAGACTCCGGGACAGGGGGCCCTTAGGAACTGAAGCTTTCTTT. It translates to CAISSRLRDRGPLGTEAFF.

The chain is built from TRBV10-3 and TRBJ2-3; TRBD2 matches 14 bases. The V gene's germline CDR1 is ENHRY and CDR2 SYGVKD. The V and J ends lost 6 bases and 6 bases, in that order; junction bases with no gene match: 8. The CDR3 extends over 16 amino acids. Here the CDR3 DNA reads TGTGCCATCAGCGCGGGACTAGCGGGGGCCGGGGATACGCAGTATTTT. It encodes CAISAGLAGAGDTQYF.

CDR3 protein: CASIPLVGPQETQYF. CDR3 nucleotide sequence: TGTGCCAGCATCCCCTTGGTGGGACCACAAGAGACCCAGTACTTC. J is TRBJ2-5 and V is TRBV5-5, with D tentatively TRBD1 or TRBD2 (5 bases each). The CDR3 contains 15 residues. CDR1 and CDR2 (germline): SGHKS, YYEKEE (reference sequence). Trimming shortened V by 6 bases and J by 2 bases, and 17 bases separated the two germline ends.